This T cell receptor (beta chain) was sequenced for a study of technical replicates of blood from a few donors (dated by TCRdb to 2016 to 2017). V and J lose 6 bases and 5 bases, and a span of 11 bases separates them. Via the germline V gene, CDR1 is SQVTM and CDR2 ANQGSEA. Measured from the cysteine to the phenylalanine, the CDR3 is 12 residues long. The sequence is cut down to CDR3 DNA, 36 bases in frame from base 1. A single count supports this clone. Its antigen remains unidentified. Within one base of it there is no much larger clone, and no base qualities were kept. The library was prepared using the immunoSEQ multiplex PCR assay. The table comes from immuneACCESS by way of TCRdb, which keeps in-frame sequences with V and J called. Part of the clones is missing from these tables; in studies checked, under half for an unresolved V gene and the rest for unknown reasons. This sample holds 85,000 or so clones; around 94% were observed only once. The top ten clonotypes cover less than 0.3% of the sample.

The chain is assembled from TRBV29-1 and TRBJ1-5; a tentative D match to TRBD1 spans 6 bases. The TCR was taken from a human donor in good health. The sample comprised T cells isolated from PBMCs. The nucleotide sequence reads as follows: TGCAGCGTCGGGGGGGCTGATCAGCCCCAGCATTTT. This encodes CSVGGADQPQHF.